The 21 T cell receptor beta chains below all came from one sample that was sequenced in a study of blood T cell repertoires in COVID-19. Measured with immunoSEQ multiplex PCR; TCRdb has only the in-frame clones, and not every one. The data hold around 250,000 clones, with about 87% observed a single time. The specimen sequenced was PBMCs or T cells enriched from blood (not recorded which). The source of these receptors is a woman aged 45 to 65 who had recovered from COVID-19.

The rearrangement uses TRBV6-5 and TRBJ2-5; tentatively, D is TRBD1 (6 bases). Germline CDR1 and CDR2: MNHEY and SVGAGI. With 1 base removed from V and 5 bases from J, the gap between germline ends came to 11 bases. CDR3 length: 14 amino acids. CDR3 amino acids: CASSYFPGAETQYF. The CDR3 bases are TGTGCCAGCAGTTACTTCCCAGGGGCGGAGACCCAGTACTTC.

A few counts support this clone. The chain joins TRBV18 to TRBJ1-6; TRBD1 agrees at 8 bases. CDR1 KGHSH and CDR2 LQKENI come from the germline V gene. The CDR3 runs to 14 residues. With 5 bases clipped from V and 5 bases from J, the junction kept 2 bases outside the gene matches. For the CDR3, the DNA is TGTGCCAGCTCAACGGGACAGGATAATTCACCCCTCCACTTT. This sequence encodes CASSTGQDNSPLHF.

The J gene is TRBJ1-1, the V gene TRBV29-1; D unclear. Germline V gives CDR1 SQVTM, CDR2 ANQGSEA. This CDR3 contains 11 residues. With 2 bases removed from V and 11 bases from J, the gap between germline ends came to 12 bases. CDR3 amino acids: CSVESGLGAFF. Here the CDR3 DNA reads TGCAGCGTTGAATCCGGACTTGGCGCTTTCTTT.

This chain's CDR3 is CASSDRQGQETQYF. CDR3 in DNA: TGTGCCAGTAGTGACCGACAGGGACAAGAGACCCAGTACTTC. The rearrangement uses TRBV19 and TRBJ2-5, with 7 positions matching TRBD1. In germline, CDR1 is LNHDA, CDR2 SQIVND (reference sequence). The CDR3 covers 14 residues. The junction had 5 bases not matched to a gene; V was cut back by 5 bases and J by 2 bases.

V and J are TRBV5-1 and TRBJ1-1, with a possible D match to TRBD1 (5 bases). This CDR3 contains 14 residues. Per germline, CDR1 SGHRS and CDR2 YFSETQ. V dropped 4 bases and J dropped 2 bases, with 12 bases sitting between them. The CDR3 is CASSKGVPNTEAFF. The CDR3 DNA reads TGCGCCAGCAGCAAAGGGGTACCTAACACTGAAGCTTTCTTT.

The table lists this clone with a count of one. The J gene is TRBJ2-2, the V gene TRBV14, with D possibly matching TRBD2 (6 bases). V lost 0 bases to trimming and J lost 1 base, with 12 bases between them. Germline values: CDR1 SGHDN, CDR2 FVKESK. This CDR3 has 17 amino acids. CDR3 DNA: TGTGCCAGCAGCCAAGATCGGATAGCGGAGAACACCGGGGAGCTGTTTTTT. The encoded protein is CASSQDRIAENTGELFF.

The DNA of the CDR3 is TGTGCCAGCAGTTACTCTACCCTCCGGGGCGGGGAGCTGTTTTTT. It is translated as CASSYSTLRGGELFF. This rearrangement joins TRBV6-2 or TRBV6-3 to TRBJ2-2, with D perhaps TRBD2 (5 bases). Between the trimmed V and J ends, which lost 0 bases and 7 bases, there was a span of 12 bases. The CDR3 loop spans 15 amino acids. Germline V gene data show CDR1 as MNHEY and CDR2 as SVGEGT.

The chain joins TRBV7-9 to TRBJ2-7; D possibly corresponds to TRBD2 (5 bases). Trimming took off 4 bases at V and 0 bases at J, with 10 bases between the two ends. The CDR3 runs to 14 residues. CDR1 SEHNR and CDR2 FQNEAQ come from the germline V gene (reference sequence). The CDR3 nucleotides read TGTGCCAGCAGCTCGCCGACTATCTCCTACGAGCAGTACTTC. Translating it yields CASSSPTISYEQYF.

The chain has TRBV11-2 and TRBJ1-3, with TRBD1 matching over 10 bases. Trimming took 5 bases from V and 0 from J; bases not matched to a gene: 10. The germline V gene has CDR1 SGHAT and CDR2 FQNNGV. This CDR3 is 18 amino acids long. The CDR3 sequence is CASSPAPRQGASGNTIYF. The CDR3 DNA is TGTGCCAGCAGCCCAGCCCCCCGACAGGGGGCCTCTGGAAACACCATATATTTT.

This rearrangement joins TRBV11-2 to TRBJ2-1, with D possibly TRBD2 on 6 matching bases. Germline V gives CDR1 SGHAT, CDR2 FQNNGV. The CDR3 extends over 15 amino acids. V was cut by 4 bases and J by 4 bases, with 14 bases left in between. The CDR3 loop reads CASSSAGTGYNEQFF. CDR3 nucleotide sequence: TGTGCCAGCAGCTCAGCCGGGACTGGATACAATGAGCAGTTCTTC.

The chain employs TRBV5-1 and TRBJ2-5, with 11 bases aligning to TRBD1. There are 14 residues in the CDR3. V gave up 4 bases and J gave up 4 bases; unmatched junction bases: 3. Germline lookup yields CDR1 SGHRS and CDR2 YFSETQ. The CDR3 region has the DNA TGCGCCAGCAGCATCGGGACAGGGGGAGAGACCCAGTACTTC. Amino acid sequence: CASSIGTGGETQYF.

This chain uses TRBV5-1 with TRBJ1-1; a weak D match, TRBD1 (6 bases). The ends were cut back, 2 bases at V and 0 bases at J, with 11 bases in the middle. This CDR3 comprises 15 residues. Germline V gives CDR1 SGHRS, CDR2 YFSETQ. CDR3 region: CASSFDQGLNTEAFF. The CDR3 bases are TGCGCCAGCAGCTTCGATCAGGGGTTGAACACTGAAGCTTTCTTT.

In this sample, this clone turned up a few times. The chain has TRBV7-6 and TRBJ1-5; D uncertain. With 3 bases removed from V and 3 bases from J, the gap between germline ends came to 12 bases. The length of the CDR3 is 15 residues. Germline V gives CDR1 SGHVS, CDR2 FNYEAQ. The CDR3 nucleotides are TGTGCCAGCAGCTTGACACCCGGGATCAATCAGCCCCAGCATTTT. Its translation: CASSLTPGINQPQHF. The full variable domain, its missing parts supplied by reference TRBV7-6 and TRBJ1-5, is GAGVSQSPRYKVTKRGQDVALRCDPISGHVSLYWYRQALGQGPEFLTYFNYEAQQDKSGLPNDRFSAERPEGSISTLTIQRTEQRDSAMYRCASSLTPGINQPQHFGDGTRLSIL.

Worth noting for this clone: One junction end disagrees with the germline gene, perhaps due to a read error. This sequence joins TRBV7-7 and TRBJ2-5, with TRBD1 matching over 7 bases. The germline CDR1 and CDR2 sequences are SSHAT and FNYEAQ (reference sequence). CDR3 length equals 15 residues. The CDR3 here is CASSLQGGTQETQYF. CDR3 DNA: TGTGCTAGCAGCTTACAAGGGGGCACACAAGAGACCCAGTACTTC. The full variable domain, its missing parts supplied by reference TRBV7-7 and TRBJ2-5, is GAGVSQSPRYKVTKRGQDVTLRCDPISSHATLYWYQQALGQGPEFLTYFNYEAQPDKSGLPSDRFSAERPEGSISTLTIQRTEQRDSAMYRCASSLQGGTQETQYFGPGTRLLVL.

The chain uses TRBV2 and TRBJ1-1, with TRBD1 as a possible D gene (6 bases). This CDR3 contains 13 residues. Germline lookup yields CDR1 SNHLY and CDR2 FYNNEI. The germline V and J ends were trimmed by 10 bases and 0 bases, with 12 bases remaining between them. CDR3 region: CATLTGMNTEAFF. CDR3 coding DNA: TGTGCCACCTTGACAGGCATGAACACTGAAGCTTTCTTT. Full variable domain (rest looked up from reference TRBV2 and TRBJ1-1): EPEVTQTPSHQVTQMGQEVILRCVPISNHLYFYWYRQILGQKVEFLVSFYNNEISEKSEIFDDQFSVERPDGSNFTLKIRSTKLEDSAMYFCATLTGMNTEAFFGQGTRLTVV.

The CDR3 nucleotides are TGTGCCAGTAGTATCAGAACCACAGATACGCAGTATTTT. Translated: CASSIRTTDTQYF. This chain links TRBV19 with TRBJ2-3, with D unclear. Germline V gene data show CDR1 as LNHDA and CDR2 as SQIVND (reference sequence). V was clipped by 3 bases and J by 2 bases, with 6 bases between them. The CDR3 runs to 13 residues. The whole variable domain, remainder taken from reference TRBV19 and TRBJ2-3, is DGGITQSPKYLFRKEGQNVTLSCEQNLNHDAMYWYRQDPGQGLRLIYYSQIVNDFQKGDIAEGYSVSREKKESFPLTVTSAQKNPTAFYLCASSIRTTDTQYFGPGTRLTVL.

This chain links TRBV15 with TRBJ1-2; a weak D match, TRBD1 (6 bases). Trimming left V 0 bases short and J 4 bases short, with 18 bases between. The CDR3 runs to 17 residues. Looked up from germline, CDR1 is LNHNV and CDR2 is YYDKDF (reference sequence). The CDR3 DNA sequence: TGTGCCACCAGCAGAGATCAGGGGCAGGGGACCCTCTATGGCTACACCTTC. Amino acid sequence: CATSRDQGQGTLYGYTF.

The chain is built from TRBV6-2 or TRBV6-3 and TRBJ1-1; D not certain. Trimming took off 0 bases at V and 4 bases at J, with 9 bases between the two ends. Germline values: CDR1 MNHEY, CDR2 SVGEGT. The CDR3 is made up of 14 amino acids. The CDR3 loop reads CASSYSTEGTEAFF. CDR3 bases: TGTGCCAGCAGTTACTCGACGGAGGGCACTGAAGCTTTCTTT.

The chain couples TRBV5-1 to TRBJ2-5, with 8 bases matching TRBD2. V lost 4 bases, J lost 4 bases, and 6 bases stayed unmatched. Germline assignment: CDR1 SGHRS and CDR2 YFSETQ. The CDR3 has 14 amino acids. The CDR3 region is CASSTALAGETQYF. The CDR3 coding sequence is TGCGCCAGCAGCACTGCCCTAGCGGGAGAGACCCAGTACTTC.

This clone was seen ten or more times. This sequence joins TRBV4-1 and TRBJ2-7; TRBD2 agrees at 11 bases. The trim removed 1 base at V and 6 bases at J, leaving 8 bases unmatched. Per germline, CDR1 MGHRA and CDR2 YSYEKL. The CDR3 covers 16 residues. CDR3 in amino acids: CASSQVILAGDREQYF. The CDR3 DNA is TGCGCCAGCAGCCAAGTCATACTAGCGGGAGATCGCGAGCAGTACTTC.

The chain recombines TRBV20-1 with TRBJ1-4; 8 positions agree with TRBD1. J gave up 4 bases and V 3 bases, and 1 base lay outside the gene matches. CDR3 size: 13 residues. The germline V gene has CDR1 DFQATT and CDR2 SNEGSKA (reference sequence). CDR3 in amino acids: CSASGQGNEKLFF. The CDR3 DNA follows: TGCAGTGCTAGTGGACAGGGTAATGAAAAACTGTTTTTT.